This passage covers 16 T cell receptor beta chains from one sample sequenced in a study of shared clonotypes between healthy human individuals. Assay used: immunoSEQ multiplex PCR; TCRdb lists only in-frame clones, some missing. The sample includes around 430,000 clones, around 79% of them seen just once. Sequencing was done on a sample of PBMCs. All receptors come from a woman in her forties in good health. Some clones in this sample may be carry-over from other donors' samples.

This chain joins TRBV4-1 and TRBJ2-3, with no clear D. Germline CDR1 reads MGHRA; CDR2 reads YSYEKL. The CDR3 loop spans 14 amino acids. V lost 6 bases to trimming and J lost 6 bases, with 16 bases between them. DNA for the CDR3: TGCGCCAGCAGTCCTCAGGTTTCGGCGGATACGCAGTATTTT. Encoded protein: CASSPQVSADTQYF.

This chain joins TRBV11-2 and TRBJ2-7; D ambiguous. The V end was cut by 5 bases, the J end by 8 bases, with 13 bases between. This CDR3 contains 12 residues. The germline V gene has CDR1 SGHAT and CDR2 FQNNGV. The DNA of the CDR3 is TGTGCCAGCAGCCCCAGCGCAAGGCAGCAGTACTTC. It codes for CASSPSARQQYF.

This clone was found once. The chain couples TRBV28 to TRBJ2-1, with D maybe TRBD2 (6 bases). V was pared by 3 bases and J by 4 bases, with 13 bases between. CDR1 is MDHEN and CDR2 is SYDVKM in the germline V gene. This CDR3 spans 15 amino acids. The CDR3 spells CASSFGLASYNEQFF. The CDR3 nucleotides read TGTGCCAGCAGTTTCGGGCTAGCGTCTTACAATGAGCAGTTCTTC.

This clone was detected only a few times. The CDR3, as DNA: TGTGCCAGCTCACCGTCAGCTTCCTACGAGCAGTACTTC. It encodes CASSPSASYEQYF. The chain carries TRBV18 and TRBJ2-7; D remains ambiguous. Germline CDR1 reads KGHSH; CDR2 reads LQKENI. The CDR3 is 13 residues long. Trimming shortened V by 3 bases and J by 1 base, and 7 bases separated the two germline ends.

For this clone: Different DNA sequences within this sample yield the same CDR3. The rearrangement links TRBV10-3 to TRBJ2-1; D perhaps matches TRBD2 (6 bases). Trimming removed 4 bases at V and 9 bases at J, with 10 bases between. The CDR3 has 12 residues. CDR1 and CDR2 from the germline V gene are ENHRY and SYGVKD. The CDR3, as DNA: TGTGCCATCAGTGGGGCCGGGGGTGAGCAGTTCTTC. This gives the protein CAISGAGGEQFF.

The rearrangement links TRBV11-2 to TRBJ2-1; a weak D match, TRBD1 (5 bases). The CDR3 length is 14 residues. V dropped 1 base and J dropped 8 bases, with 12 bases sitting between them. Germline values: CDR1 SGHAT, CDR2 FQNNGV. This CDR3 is CASSLVRRADEQFF. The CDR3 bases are TGTGCCAGCAGCTTAGTCCGCAGGGCTGATGAGCAGTTCTTC.

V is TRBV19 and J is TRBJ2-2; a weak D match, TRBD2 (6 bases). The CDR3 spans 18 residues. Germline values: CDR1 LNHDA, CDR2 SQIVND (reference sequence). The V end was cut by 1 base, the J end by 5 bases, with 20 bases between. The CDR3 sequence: CASSIVTGAPPRTGELFF. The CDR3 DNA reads TGTGCCAGTAGTATAGTAACGGGAGCACCTCCGAGGACCGGGGAGCTGTTTTTT.

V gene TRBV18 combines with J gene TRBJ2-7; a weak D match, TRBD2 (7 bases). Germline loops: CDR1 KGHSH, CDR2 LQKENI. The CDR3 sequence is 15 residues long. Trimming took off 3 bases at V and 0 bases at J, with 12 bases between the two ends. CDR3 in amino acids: CASSPKRDNSYEQYF. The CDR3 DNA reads TGTGCCAGCTCACCTAAGCGGGACAACTCCTACGAGCAGTACTTC.

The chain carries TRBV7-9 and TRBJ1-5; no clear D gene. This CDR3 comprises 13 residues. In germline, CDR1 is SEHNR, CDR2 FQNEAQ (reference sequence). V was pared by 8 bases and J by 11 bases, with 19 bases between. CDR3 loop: CASLKCSPRAQHF. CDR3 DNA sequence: TGTGCCAGCCTGAAATGTTCTCCGCGGGCCCAGCATTTT.

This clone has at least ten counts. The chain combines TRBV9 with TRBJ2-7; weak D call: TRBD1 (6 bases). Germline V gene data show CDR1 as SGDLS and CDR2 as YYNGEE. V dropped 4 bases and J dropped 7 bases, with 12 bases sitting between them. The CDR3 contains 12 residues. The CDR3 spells CASSPGAGEQYF. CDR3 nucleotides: TGTGCCAGCAGCCCAGGGGCCGGTGAGCAGTACTTC.

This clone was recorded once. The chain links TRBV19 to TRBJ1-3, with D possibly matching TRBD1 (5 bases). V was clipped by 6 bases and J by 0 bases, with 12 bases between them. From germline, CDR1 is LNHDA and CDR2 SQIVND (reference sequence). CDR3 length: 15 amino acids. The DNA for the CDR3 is TGTGCCAGTAGACCTACAGGTTTCTCTGGAAACACCATATATTTT. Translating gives CASRPTGFSGNTIYF. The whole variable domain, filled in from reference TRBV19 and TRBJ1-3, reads DGGITQSPKYLFRKEGQNVTLSCEQNLNHDAMYWYRQDPGQGLRLIYYSQIVNDFQKGDIAEGYSVSREKKESFPLTVTSAQKNPTAFYLCASRPTGFSGNTIYFGEGSWLTVV.

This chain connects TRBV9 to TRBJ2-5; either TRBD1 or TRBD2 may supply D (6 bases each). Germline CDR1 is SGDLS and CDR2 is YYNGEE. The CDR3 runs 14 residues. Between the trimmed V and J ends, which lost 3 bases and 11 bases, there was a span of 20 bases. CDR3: CASSEGGTGYEQYF. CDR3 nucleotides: TGTGCCAGCAGCGAGGGAGGTACAGGGTATGAGCAGTACTTC. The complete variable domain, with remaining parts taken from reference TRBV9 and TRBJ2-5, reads DSGVTQTPKHLITATGQRVTLRCSPRSGDLSVYWYQQSLDQGLQFLIQYYNGEERAKGNILERFSAQQFPDLHSELNLSSLELGDSALYFCASSEGGTGYEQYFGPGTRLLVL.

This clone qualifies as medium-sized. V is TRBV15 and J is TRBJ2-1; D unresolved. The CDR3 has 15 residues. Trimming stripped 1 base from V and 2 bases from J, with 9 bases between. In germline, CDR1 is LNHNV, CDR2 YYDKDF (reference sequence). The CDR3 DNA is TGTGCCACCAGCAGAGCGAGAGACCCCTACAATGAGCAGTTCTTC. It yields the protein CATSRARDPYNEQFF.

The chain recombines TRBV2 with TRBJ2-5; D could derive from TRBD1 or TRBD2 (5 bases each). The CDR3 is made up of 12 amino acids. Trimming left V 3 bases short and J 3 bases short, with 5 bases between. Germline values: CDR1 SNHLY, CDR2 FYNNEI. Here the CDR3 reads CASSEGEETQYF. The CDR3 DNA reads TGTGCCAGCAGTGAGGGGGAAGAGACCCAGTACTTC.

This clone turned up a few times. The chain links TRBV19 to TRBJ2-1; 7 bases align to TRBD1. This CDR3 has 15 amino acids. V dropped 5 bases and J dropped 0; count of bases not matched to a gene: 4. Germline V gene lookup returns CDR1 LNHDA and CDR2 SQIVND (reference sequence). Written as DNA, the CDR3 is TGTGCCAGTAGTCCAGGGACAGTCTCCTACAATGAGCAGTTCTTC. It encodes CASSPGTVSYNEQFF.

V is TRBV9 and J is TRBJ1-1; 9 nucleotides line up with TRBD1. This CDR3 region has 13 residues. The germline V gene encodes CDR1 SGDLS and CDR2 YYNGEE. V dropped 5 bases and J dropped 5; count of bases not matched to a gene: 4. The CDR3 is CASSPTGGTEAFF. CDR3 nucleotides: TGTGCCAGCAGTCCGACAGGGGGGACTGAAGCTTTCTTT.